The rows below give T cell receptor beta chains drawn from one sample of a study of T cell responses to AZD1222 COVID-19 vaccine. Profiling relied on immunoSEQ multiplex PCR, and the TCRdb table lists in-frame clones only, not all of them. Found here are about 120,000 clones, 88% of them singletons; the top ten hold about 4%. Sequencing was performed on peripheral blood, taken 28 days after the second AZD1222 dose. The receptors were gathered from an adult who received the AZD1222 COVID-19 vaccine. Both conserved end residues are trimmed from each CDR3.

CDR3: ASSPRSRAGGTETQY
V: TRBV9
J: TRBJ2-5

CDR3: ASSFGGGYETQY
V: TRBV7-2
J: TRBJ2-5

CDR3: ASSGGLGNQPQH
V: TRBV6-2/TRBV6-3
J: TRBJ1-5

CDR3: ASSFRGYEQY
V: TRBV7-9
J: TRBJ2-7

CDR3: ASSSGQGADTQY
V: TRBV5-1
J: TRBJ2-3

CDR3: AREGLAGVPPYNEQF
V: TRBV28
J: TRBJ2-1

CDR3: ASSLGSGGLLSYEQY
V: TRBV11-2
J: TRBJ2-7

CDR3: ASQSLSQETQY
V: TRBV5-1
J: TRBJ2-5

CDR3: ASSYSPPTGQETQY
V: TRBV6-5
J: TRBJ2-5

CDR3: ATSQRAQYNEQF
V: TRBV24-1
J: TRBJ2-1

CDR3: ASPSEQY
V: TRBV28
J: TRBJ2-7

CDR3: ASSEASGRASYGYT
V: TRBV5-1
J: TRBJ1-2

CDR3: ASSLQGDNEQF
V: TRBV7-3
J: TRBJ2-1

CDR3: ASSYSSGDNQPQH
V: TRBV6-5
J: TRBJ1-5

CDR3: ATTNWGRGDYGYT
V: TRBV24-1
J: TRBJ1-2

CDR3: ASSDRFSNEKLF
V: TRBV6-1
J: TRBJ1-4

CDR3: AWSVLGFGADGYT
V: TRBV30
J: TRBJ1-2

CDR3: ASSYTENTEAF
V: TRBV6-2/TRBV6-3
J: TRBJ1-1

CDR3: ASSSLGEQY
V: TRBV5-1
J: TRBJ2-7

CDR3: ASSLTGADIQY
V: TRBV5-6
J: TRBJ2-4

CDR3: ASSNPMETQY
V: TRBV6-5
J: TRBJ2-5

CDR3: ASSSVRGSPLH
V: TRBV12-3/TRBV12-4
J: TRBJ1-6

CDR3: ASSVGGLTDTQY
V: TRBV9
J: TRBJ2-3

CDR3: ASSLRAGGVTDTQY
V: TRBV7-8
J: TRBJ2-3

CDR3: ASSEGSVALNQPQH
V: TRBV6-1
J: TRBJ1-5

CDR3: ASSLFPDTQY
V: TRBV11-2
J: TRBJ2-3

CDR3: ASSLPRGFAMNTEAF
V: TRBV13
J: TRBJ1-1

CDR3: ASSPLRDIYEQY
V: TRBV18
J: TRBJ2-7

CDR3: ASSQGAGYGYT
V: TRBV4-2
J: TRBJ1-2

CDR3: ASSLWGGAYNSPLH
V: TRBV5-4
J: TRBJ1-6

CDR3: ASSGGGIEAF
V: TRBV19
J: TRBJ1-1